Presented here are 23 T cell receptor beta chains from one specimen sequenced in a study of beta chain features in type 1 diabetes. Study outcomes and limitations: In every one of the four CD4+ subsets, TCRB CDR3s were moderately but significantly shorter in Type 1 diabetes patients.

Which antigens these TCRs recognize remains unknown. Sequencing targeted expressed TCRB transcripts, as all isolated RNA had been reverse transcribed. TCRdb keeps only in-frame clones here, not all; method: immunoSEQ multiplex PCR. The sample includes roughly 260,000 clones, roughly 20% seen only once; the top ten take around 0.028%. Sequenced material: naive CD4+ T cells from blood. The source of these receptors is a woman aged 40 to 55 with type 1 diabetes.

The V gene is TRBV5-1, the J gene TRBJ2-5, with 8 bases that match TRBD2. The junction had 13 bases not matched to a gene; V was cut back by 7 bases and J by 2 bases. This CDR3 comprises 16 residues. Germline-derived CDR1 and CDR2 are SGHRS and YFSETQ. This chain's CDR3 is CASSRGLGLAQETQYF. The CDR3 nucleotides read TGCGCCAGCTCTCGGGGCCTCGGACTAGCACAAGAGACCCAGTACTTC.

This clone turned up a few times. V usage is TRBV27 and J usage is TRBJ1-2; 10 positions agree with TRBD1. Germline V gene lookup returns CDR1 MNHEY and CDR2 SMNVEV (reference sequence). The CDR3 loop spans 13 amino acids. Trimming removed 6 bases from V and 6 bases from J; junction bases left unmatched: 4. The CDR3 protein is CASRNGQGDGYTF. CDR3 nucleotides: TGTGCCAGCAGAAACGGACAGGGGGATGGCTACACCTTC.

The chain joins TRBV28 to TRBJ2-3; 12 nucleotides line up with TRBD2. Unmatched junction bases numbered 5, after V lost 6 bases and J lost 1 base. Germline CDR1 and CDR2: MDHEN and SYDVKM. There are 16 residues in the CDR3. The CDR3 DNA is TGTGCCAGCAGCCTACTAGCGGGAGGACGCACAGATACGCAGTATTTT. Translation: CASSLLAGGRTDTQYF.

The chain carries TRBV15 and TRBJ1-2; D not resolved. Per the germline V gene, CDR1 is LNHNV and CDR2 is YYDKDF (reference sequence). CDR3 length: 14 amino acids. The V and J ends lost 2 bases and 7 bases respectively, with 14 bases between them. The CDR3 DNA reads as TGTGCCACCAGCAGACCGGGAACCACTGGTGGCTACACCTTC. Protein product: CATSRPGTTGGYTF.

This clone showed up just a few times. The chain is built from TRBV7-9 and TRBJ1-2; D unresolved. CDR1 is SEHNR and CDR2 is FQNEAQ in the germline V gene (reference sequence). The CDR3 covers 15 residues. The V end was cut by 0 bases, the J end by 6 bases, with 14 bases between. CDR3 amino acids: CASSLALSKADGYTF. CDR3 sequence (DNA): TGTGCCAGCAGCTTAGCGCTGAGTAAGGCGGATGGCTACACCTTC.

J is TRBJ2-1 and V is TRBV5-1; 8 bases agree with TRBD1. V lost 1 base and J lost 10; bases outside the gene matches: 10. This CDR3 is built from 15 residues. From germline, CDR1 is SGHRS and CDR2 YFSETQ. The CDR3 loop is CASSLPGQGNREQFF. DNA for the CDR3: TGCGCCAGCAGCTTGCCCGGACAGGGTAACCGGGAGCAGTTCTTC. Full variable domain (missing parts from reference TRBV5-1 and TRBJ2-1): KAGVTQTPRYLIKTRGQQVTLSCSPISGHRSVSWYQQTPGQGLQFLFEYFSETQRNKGNFPGRFSGRQFSNSRSEMNVSTLELGDSALYLCASSLPGQGNREQFFGPGTRLTVL.

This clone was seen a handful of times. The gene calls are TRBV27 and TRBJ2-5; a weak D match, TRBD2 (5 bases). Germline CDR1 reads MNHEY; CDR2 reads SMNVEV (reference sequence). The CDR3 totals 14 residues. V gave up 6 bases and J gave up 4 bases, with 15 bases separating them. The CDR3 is CASSRGRAGETQYF. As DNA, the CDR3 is TGTGCCAGCAGCCGGGGTCGGGCGGGAGAGACCCAGTACTTC.

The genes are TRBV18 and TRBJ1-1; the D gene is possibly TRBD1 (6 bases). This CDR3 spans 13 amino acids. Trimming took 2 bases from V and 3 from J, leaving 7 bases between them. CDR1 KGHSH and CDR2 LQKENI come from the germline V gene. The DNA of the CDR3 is TGTGCCAGCTCACCAAACAGGGACACTGAAGCTTTCTTT. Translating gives CASSPNRDTEAFF.

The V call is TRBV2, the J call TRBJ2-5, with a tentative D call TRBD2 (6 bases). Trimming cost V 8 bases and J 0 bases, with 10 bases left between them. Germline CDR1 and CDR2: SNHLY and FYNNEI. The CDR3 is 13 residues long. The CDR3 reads CASRDSYQETQYF. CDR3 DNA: TGTGCCAGCCGGGACTCGTACCAAGAGACCCAGTACTTC.

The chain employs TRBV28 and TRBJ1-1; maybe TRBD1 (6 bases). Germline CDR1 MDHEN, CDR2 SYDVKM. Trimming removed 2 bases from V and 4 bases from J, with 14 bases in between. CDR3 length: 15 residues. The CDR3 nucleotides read TGTGCCAGCAGTTTACAACAGGGTAGAGGCACTGAAGCTTTCTTT. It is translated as CASSLQQGRGTEAFF.

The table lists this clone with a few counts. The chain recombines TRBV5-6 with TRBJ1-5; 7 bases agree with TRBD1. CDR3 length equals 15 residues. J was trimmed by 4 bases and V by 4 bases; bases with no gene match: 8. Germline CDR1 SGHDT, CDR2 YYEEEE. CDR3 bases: TGTGCCAGCAGCCAGGGACAGATCTTGAATCAGCCCCAGCATTTT. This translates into CASSQGQILNQPQHF.

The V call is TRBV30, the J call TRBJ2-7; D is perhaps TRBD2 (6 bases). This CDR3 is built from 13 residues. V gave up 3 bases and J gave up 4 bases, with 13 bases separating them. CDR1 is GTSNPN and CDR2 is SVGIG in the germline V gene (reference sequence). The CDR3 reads CAWRRGGEYEQYF. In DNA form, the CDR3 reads TGTGCCTGGAGGAGGGGCGGGGAGTACGAGCAGTACTTC.

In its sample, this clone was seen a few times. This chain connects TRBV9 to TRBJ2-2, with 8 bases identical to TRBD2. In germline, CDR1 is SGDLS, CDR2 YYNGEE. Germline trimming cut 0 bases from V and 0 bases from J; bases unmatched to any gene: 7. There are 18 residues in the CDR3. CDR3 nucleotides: TGTGCCAGCAGCGTAGAGGCTAGCGGGTGGGCGAACACCGGGGAGCTGTTTTTT. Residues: CASSVEASGWANTGELFF.

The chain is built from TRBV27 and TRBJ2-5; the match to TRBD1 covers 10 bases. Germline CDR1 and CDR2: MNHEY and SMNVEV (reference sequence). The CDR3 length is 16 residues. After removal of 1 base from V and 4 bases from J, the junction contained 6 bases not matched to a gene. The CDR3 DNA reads TGTGCCAGCAGTTTATTGGGGACAGGGGATCCAGAGACCCAGTACTTC. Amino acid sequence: CASSLLGTGDPETQYF.

CDR3 DNA: TGCGCCAGGGATCGAGGGGGCATCTATGGCTACACCTTC. Translating it yields CARDRGGIYGYTF. The rearrangement joins TRBV5-1 to TRBJ1-2, with 7 bases lining up with TRBD1. CDR1 is SGHRS and CDR2 is YFSETQ in the germline V gene. J was trimmed by 4 bases and V by 8 bases; bases with no gene match: 8. The CDR3 runs 13 residues.

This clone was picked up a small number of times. CDR3 residues: CASSHARGRGEAVEQFF. The CDR3 DNA sequence: TGTGCCAGCAGCCATGCTCGGGGGCGGGGGGAGGCAGTTGAGCAGTTCTTC. The chain recombines TRBV4-2 with TRBJ2-1; 8 nucleotides agree with TRBD2. The germline V gene has CDR1 LGHNA and CDR2 YNFKEQ. After removal of 3 bases from V and 9 bases from J, the junction contained 16 bases not matched to a gene. The CDR3 runs 17 residues.

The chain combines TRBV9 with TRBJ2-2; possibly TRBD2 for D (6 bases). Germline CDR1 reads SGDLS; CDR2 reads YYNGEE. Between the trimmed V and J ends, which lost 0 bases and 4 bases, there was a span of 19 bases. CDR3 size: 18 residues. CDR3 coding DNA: TGTGCCAGCAGCGTAGATCCGGCGGCGGGACTTACCACCGGGGAGCTGTTTTTT. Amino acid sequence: CASSVDPAAGLTTGELFF.

The CDR3 nucleotides are TGTGCTAGTGGTTCCTTAAACACCGGGGAGCTGTTTTTT. This sequence encodes CASGSLNTGELFF. The genes are TRBV12-5 and TRBJ2-2; D ambiguous. In germline, CDR1 is LGHNT, CDR2 FRNRAP. The CDR3 is 13 residues long. V gave up 4 bases and J gave up 2 bases, with 5 bases separating them.

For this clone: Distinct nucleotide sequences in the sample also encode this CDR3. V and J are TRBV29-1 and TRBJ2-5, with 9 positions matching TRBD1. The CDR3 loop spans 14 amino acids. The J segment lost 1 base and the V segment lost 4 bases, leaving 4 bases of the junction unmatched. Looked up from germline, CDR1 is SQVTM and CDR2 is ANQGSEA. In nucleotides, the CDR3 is TGCAGCGTTGGCAGGGACAGGGTCCAAGAGACCCAGTACTTC. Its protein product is CSVGRDRVQETQYF.

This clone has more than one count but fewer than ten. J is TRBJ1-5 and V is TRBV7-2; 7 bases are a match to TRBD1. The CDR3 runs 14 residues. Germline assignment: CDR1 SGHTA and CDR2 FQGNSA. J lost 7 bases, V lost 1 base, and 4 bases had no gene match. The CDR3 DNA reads TGTGCCAGCAGCTTAGACAGGGGATACCAGCCCCAGCATTTT. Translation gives CASSLDRGYQPQHF.

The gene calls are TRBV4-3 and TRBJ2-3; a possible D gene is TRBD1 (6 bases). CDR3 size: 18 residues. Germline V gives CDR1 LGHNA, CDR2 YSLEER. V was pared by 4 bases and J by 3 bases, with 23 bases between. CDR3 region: CASSPLPGTPLTTDTQYF. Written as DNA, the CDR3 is TGCGCCAGCAGCCCCCTGCCCGGGACACCTCTTACGACAGATACGCAGTATTTT.

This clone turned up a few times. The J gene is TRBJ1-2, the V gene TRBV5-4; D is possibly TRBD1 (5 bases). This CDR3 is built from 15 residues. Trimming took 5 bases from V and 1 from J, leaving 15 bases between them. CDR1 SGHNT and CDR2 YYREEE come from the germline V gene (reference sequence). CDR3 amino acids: CASSRDRGVNYGYTF. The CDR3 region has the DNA TGTGCCAGCAGTCGGGACCGGGGGGTTAACTATGGCTACACCTTC.

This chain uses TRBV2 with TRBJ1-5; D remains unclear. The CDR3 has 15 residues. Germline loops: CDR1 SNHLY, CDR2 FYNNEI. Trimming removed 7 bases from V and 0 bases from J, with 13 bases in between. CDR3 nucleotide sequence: TGTGCCAGCACTCAGACTTTACTTAGCAATCAGCCCCAGCATTTT. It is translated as CASTQTLLSNQPQHF.